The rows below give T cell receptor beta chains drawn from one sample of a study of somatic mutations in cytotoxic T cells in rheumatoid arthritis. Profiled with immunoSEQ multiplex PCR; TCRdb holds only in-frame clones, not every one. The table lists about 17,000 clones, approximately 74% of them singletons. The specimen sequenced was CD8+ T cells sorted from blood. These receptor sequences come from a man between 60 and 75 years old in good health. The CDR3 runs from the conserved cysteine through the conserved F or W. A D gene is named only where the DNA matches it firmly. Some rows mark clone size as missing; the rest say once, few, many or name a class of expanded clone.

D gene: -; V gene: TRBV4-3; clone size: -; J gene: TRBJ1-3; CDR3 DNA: TGCGCCAGCAGCCAAGAAGGGGGCTCTGGAAACACCATATATTTT; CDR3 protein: CASSQEGGSGNTIYF
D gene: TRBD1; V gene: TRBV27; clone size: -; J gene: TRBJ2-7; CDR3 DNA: TGTGCCAGCAGTTTCGGACAGGGGAACTACGAGCAGTACTTC; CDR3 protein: CASSFGQGNYEQYF
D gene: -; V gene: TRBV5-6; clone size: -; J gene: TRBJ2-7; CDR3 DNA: TGTGCCAGCAGCTTTAGAGGGAGAAGCTACGAGCAGTACTTC; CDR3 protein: CASSFRGRSYEQYF
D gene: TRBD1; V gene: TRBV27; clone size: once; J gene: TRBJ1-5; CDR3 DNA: TGTGCCAGCAGGCCGGGACAGGGGGTCTTAAACAATCAGCCCCAGCATTTT; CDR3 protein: CASRPGQGVLNNQPQHF
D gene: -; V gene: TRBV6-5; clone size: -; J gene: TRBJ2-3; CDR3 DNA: TGTGCCAGCAGTTACCCGGACAAGGGGGTAGATACGCAGTATTTT; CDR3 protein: CASSYPDKGVDTQYF
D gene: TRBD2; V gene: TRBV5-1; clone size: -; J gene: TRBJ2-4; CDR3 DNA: TGCGCCAGCAGCGGGGGACTAGCGGGGGTGGGCGGAAACATTCAGTACTTC; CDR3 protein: CASSGGLAGVGGNIQYF
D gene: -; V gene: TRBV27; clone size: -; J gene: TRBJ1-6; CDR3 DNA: TGTGCCAGCAGTTTATTCCGGGAGGTCACACCCCTCCACTTT; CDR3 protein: CASSLFREVTPLHF
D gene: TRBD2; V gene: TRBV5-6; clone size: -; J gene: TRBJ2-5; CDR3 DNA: TGTGCCAGCAGCCTTCGGGGGCTAGCGGGGTTAGAGACCCAGTACTTC; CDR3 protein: CASSLRGLAGLETQYF
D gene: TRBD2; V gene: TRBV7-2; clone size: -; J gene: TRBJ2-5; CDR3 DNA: TGTGCCAGCAGCGTAACAGCTAGCGGGGGGGCTCGGCAGACCCAGTACTTC; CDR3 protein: CASSVTASGGARQTQYF
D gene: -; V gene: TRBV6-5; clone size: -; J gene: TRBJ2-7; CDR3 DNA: TGTGCCAGCAGTTACAGAGGACTCACCTACGAGCAGTACTTC; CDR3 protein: CASSYRGLTYEQYF
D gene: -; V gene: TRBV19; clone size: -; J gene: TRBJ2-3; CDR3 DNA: TGTGCCAGTAGTATAGGTCTGGGGGCGGATACGCAGTATTTT; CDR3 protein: CASSIGLGADTQYF
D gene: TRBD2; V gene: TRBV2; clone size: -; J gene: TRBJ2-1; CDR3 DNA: TGTGCCAGCAGTGTTCGGGCTAGCGGGGGGGCCAATGAGCAGTTCTTC; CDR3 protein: CASSVRASGGANEQFF
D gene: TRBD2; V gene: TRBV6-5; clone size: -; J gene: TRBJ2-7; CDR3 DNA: TGTGCCAGCAGTTACTCGACCGGGGGGTACGAGCAGTACTTC; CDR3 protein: CASSYSTGGYEQYF
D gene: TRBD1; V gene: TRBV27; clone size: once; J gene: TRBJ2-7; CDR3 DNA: TGTGCCAGCAGTCCGGACAGGATAAGCTACGAGCAGTACTTC; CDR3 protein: CASSPDRISYEQYF
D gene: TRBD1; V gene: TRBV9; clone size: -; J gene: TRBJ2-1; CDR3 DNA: TGTGCCAGCAGCGGGGGACAGGGGGCGATCAATGAGCAGTTCTTC; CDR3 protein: CASSGGQGAINEQFF
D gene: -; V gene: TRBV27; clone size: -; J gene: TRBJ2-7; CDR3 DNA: TGTGCCAGCAGTTCGGCAGGGCCCTCCTACGAGCAGTACTTC; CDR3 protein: CASSSAGPSYEQYF
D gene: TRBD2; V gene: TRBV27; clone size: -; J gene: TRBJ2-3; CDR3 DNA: TGTGCCAGCAGTTTATCCAACCGCCGGACTAGCGGGAGGGCTGCAGATACGCAGTATTTT; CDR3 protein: CASSLSNRRTSGRAADTQYF
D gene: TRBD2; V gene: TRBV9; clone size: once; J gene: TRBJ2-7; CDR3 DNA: TGTGCCAGCAGCGTAGACGGGAGGGGGTACGAGCAGTACTTC; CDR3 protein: CASSVDGRGYEQYF
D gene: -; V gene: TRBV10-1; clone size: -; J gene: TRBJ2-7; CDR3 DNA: TGCGCCAGCAAACTACGAGCGGCGTACTTC; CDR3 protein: CASKLRAAYF
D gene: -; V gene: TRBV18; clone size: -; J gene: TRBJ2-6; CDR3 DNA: TGTGCCAGCTCACCTACCCCCCCCGGTGGGGCCAACGTCCTGACTTTC; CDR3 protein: CASSPTPPGGANVLTF
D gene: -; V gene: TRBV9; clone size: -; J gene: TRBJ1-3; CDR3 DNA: TGTGCCAGCAGCGTAGGTCACCAGTCTGGAAACACCATATATTTT; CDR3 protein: CASSVGHQSGNTIYF
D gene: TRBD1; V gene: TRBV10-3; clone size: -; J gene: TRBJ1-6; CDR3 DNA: TGTGCCATCAGTGACAGGGACAGGGCGCATTCACCCCTCCACTTT; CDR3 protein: CAISDRDRAHSPLHF
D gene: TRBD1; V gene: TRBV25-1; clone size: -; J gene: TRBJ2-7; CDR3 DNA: TGTGCCAGCAGTGAGACCGGGACAGGGCTCTACGAGCAGTACTTC; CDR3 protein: CASSETGTGLYEQYF
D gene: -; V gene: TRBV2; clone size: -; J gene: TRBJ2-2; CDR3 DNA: TGTGCCAGCAGTGATATTGGGGCACTAACGAACACCGGGGAGCTGTTTTTT; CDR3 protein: CASSDIGALTNTGELFF
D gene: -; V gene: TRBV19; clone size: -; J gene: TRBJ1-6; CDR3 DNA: TGTGCCAGTAGTATAGATCTGTCAGGCCGGAATAATTCACCCCTCCACTTT; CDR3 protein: CASSIDLSGRNNSPLHF
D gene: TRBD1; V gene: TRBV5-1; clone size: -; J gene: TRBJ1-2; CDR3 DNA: TGTGCCAGCAGCTCCTCGGACAGGGAGGGGGTTTATGGCTACACCTTC; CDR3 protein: CASSSSDREGVYGYTF
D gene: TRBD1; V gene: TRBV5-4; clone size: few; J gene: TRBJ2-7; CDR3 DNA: TGTGCCAGCAGTGCGCTGGGACAGCGGAGCTACGAGCAGTACTTC; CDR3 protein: CASSALGQRSYEQYF
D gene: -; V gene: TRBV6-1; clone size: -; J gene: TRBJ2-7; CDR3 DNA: TGTGCCAGCAGTGAAGGGACACCTTACGAGCAGTACTTC; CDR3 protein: CASSEGTPYEQYF
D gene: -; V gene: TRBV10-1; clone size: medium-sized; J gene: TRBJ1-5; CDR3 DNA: TGCGCCAGCAGTGAAAGCGACGGGTGGGGGCAGGCCAAAAGGCATTTT; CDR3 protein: CASSESDGWGQAKRHF
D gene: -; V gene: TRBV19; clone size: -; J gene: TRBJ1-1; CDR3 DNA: TGTGCCAGTAGTATCCCCCCGAGGTACGGGGGAAACACTGAAGCTTTCTTT; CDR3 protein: CASSIPPRYGGNTEAFF
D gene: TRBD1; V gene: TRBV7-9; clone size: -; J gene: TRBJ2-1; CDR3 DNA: TGTGCCAGCAGCTTTCGACAGGGGTCCTACAATGAGCAGTTCTTC; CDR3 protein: CASSFRQGSYNEQFF
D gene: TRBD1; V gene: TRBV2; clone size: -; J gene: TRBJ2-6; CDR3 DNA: TGTGCCAGGGCCGGGACAGGACTCTCTGGGGCCAACGTCCTGACTTTC; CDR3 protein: CARAGTGLSGANVLTF
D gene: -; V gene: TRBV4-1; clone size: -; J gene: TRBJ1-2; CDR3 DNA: TGCGCCAGCAGCCTTAACAGGGCACTCAACTATGGCTACACCTTC; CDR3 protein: CASSLNRALNYGYTF
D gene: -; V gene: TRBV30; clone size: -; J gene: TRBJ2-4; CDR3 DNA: TGTGCCTGGAACCCCTCGGGTCCCTTAAGTTTC; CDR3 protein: CAWNPSGPLSF
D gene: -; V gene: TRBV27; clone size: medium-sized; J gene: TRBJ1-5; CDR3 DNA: TGTGCCAGCAGAGCGGGCCCTTTTAATCAGCCCCAGCATTTT; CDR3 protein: CASRAGPFNQPQHF
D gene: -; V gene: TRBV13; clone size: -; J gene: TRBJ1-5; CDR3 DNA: TGTGCCAGCAGCTTAAACGGAGCGTATAGCAATCAGCCCCAGCATTTT; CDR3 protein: CASSLNGAYSNQPQHF
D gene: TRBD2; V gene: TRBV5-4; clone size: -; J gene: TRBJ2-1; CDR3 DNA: TGTGCCAGCAGCACACACTCACCTTTGCGGGGGGCTTCCTACAATGAGCAGTTCTTC; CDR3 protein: CASSTHSPLRGASYNEQFF
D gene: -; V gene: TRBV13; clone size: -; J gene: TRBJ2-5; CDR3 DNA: TGTGCCAGCAGCGCGCGGAGATTCCAAGAGACCCAGTACTTC; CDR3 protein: CASSARRFQETQYF